Listed below are T cell receptor beta chains from one sample, sequenced in a study of cytomegalovirus exposure and HLA in healthy donors. The data were produced by immunoSEQ multiplex PCR, yet TCRdb's version contains in-frame clones alone and is incomplete. The sample consists of over 150,000 clones, 77% of them appearing once. Sequencing was carried out using PBMCs. Receptor source: a woman aged 25 to 39 in good health and CMV-seropositive. Both conserved end residues are part of each CDR3.

v_call,cdr3_aa
TRBV4-2,CASSQGEETSETGELFF
TRBV10-3,CAITPSGDQPQHF
TRBV2,CASSENSNYGYTF
TRBV9,CASSVDFQETQYF
TRBV30,CACSRDRGEKLFF
TRBV7-2,CASSLDVSRGRTNTQYF
TRBV15,CATSPNRAGKVYGYTF
TRBV13,CASSQGQSSYEQYF
TRBV9,CASGERDLSYNEQFF
TRBV12-5,CASGLARQGSRSYEQYF
TRBV10-2,CASSESGGRSILAKNIQYF
TRBV6-6,CASSYESDTGELFF
TRBV19,CASNKRDSFGYTF
TRBV30,CAWRGTGTEAFF
TRBV9,CASSPTQNTEAFF
TRBV5-1,CASSFDSHNEQFF
TRBV2,CASSDFQNTIYF
TRBV6-1,CASSEEREWYEQYF
TRBV9,CASSAGWEGAEAFF
TRBV9,CASSEGLAGDYEQYF
TRBV11-3,CASSPRVAGRQETQYF
TRBV11-2,CASSLEISVNTEAFF
TRBV10-3,CAISDRGSNEQFF
TRBV14,CASSQEEERSFPGVGETQYF
TRBV28,CASNRYYEQYF
TRBV6-6,CASSYSKGEQFF
TRBV6-1,CASRDRGSTNEKLFF
TRBV11-3,CASSLGQGANTEAFF
TRBV5-4,CASSLDRGSLETQYF
TRBV12-5,CASGAGQALVAGGGYTF
TRBV19,CASTWGQYGYTF
TRBV2,CASTSGTGSQPQHF
TRBV7-2,CASSLAGQGARETQYF
TRBV7-8,CASSLGDRGLPYEQYF
TRBV7-9,CASSLAGTSGTDTQYF
TRBV10-1,CASSSDRGSYGYTF
TRBV7-9,CASSPLSNPGNTIYF
TRBV27,CASSLSAPGQGEAVVYEQYF
TRBV5-4,CASSGGTLAEAFF
TRBV5-4,CASSSRTGGDTGELFF
TRBV4-2,CASSQGRDPGETQYF
TRBV5-4,CASSLTSGAADTQYF
TRBV9,CASSVDPSGSFDEQYF
TRBV10-1,CASKGDQDTEAFF
TRBV6-1,CASRSRTGPPYEQYF
TRBV11-3,CASSSYRQITGELFF
TRBV4-1,CASSQVPDNYGYTF
TRBV7-6,CASSLSLAGVFREQFF
TRBV19,CASSLRTGTTDTQYF
TRBV25-1,CASSVIHEQYF
TRBV5-4,CASSQDKARTDTQYF
TRBV11-2,CASSSLGSSYEQYF
TRBV5-1,CASSWGQGRETEAFF